Below are 22 T cell receptor beta chains sequenced from a single sample in a study of blood T cell repertoires in COVID-19. Repertoires were generated with immunoSEQ multiplex PCR, while TCRdb's copy carries only in-frame clones and drops some. The sample has approximately 250,000 clones, 75% to 95% seen once. Sequenced input: PBMCs or T cells enriched from blood (not recorded which). Receptor source: a man aged 35 to 55 who had been exposed to COVID-19.

The chain uses TRBV7-2 and TRBJ2-2; weak D call: TRBD1 (6 bases). Germline CDR1 is SGHTA and CDR2 is FQGNSA. The CDR3 length is 14 residues. V lost 5 bases and J 4 bases, leaving 11 bases between the germline ends. The CDR3 coding sequence is TGTGCCAGCAGCCCCGTAGGGGGCACCGGGGAGCTGTTTTTT. Its translation is CASSPVGGTGELFF.

The genes are TRBV10-1 and TRBJ2-1; D is perhaps TRBD2 (5 bases). The V gene's germline CDR1 is WNHNN and CDR2 SYGVQD (reference sequence). V shed 6 bases and J shed 1 base, with 16 bases lying between them. The CDR3 spans 16 residues. The CDR3 nucleotides read TGCGCCAGCAGCGTCGGTGGGAGTTTATCCTACAATGAGCAGTTCTTC. Residues: CASSVGGSLSYNEQFF.

The gene calls are TRBV27 and TRBJ2-1; D uncertain. The V gene lost 3 bases and the J gene lost 9 bases, with 12 bases spanning the gap. The CDR3 is 13 amino acids. Germline-derived CDR1 and CDR2 are MNHEY and SMNVEV (reference sequence). DNA of the CDR3: TGTGCCAGCAGTTTCGACGACATAAGTGAGCAGTTCTTC. It translates to CASSFDDISEQFF.

The V gene is TRBV3-1 (or the pseudogene TRBV3-2), the J gene TRBJ2-2, with TRBD1 as a possible D gene (6 bases). Trimming cost V 4 bases and J 0 bases, with 9 bases left between them. The CDR3 contains 15 residues. In germline, CDR1 is LGHDT, CDR2 YNNKEL (reference sequence). Here the CDR3 DNA reads TGTGCCAGCAGCCGGGACAACACGAACACCGGGGAGCTGTTTTTT. This encodes CASSRDNTNTGELFF.

This clone has a single count. The gene calls are TRBV5-1 and TRBJ2-3; D is possibly TRBD1 (6 bases). V shed 4 bases and J shed 4 bases, with 10 bases lying between them. Germline V lookup: CDR1 SGHRS, CDR2 YFSETQ. CDR3 size: 13 residues. The DNA of the CDR3 is TGCGCCAGCAGCCAACAGGGCGCAGATACGCAGTATTTT. Residues: CASSQQGADTQYF. Drawing the rest from reference TRBV5-1 and TRBJ2-3, the complete variable domain is KAGVTQTPRYLIKTRGQQVTLSCSPISGHRSVSWYQQTPGQGLQFLFEYFSETQRNKGNFPGRFSGRQFSNSRSEMNVSTLELGDSALYLCASSQQGADTQYFGPGTRLTVL.

V usage is TRBV7-9 and J usage is TRBJ2-5; 13 positions agree with TRBD2. V dropped 4 bases and J dropped 2; count of bases not matched to a gene: 1. The germline CDR1 and CDR2 sequences are SEHNR and FQNEAQ (reference sequence). The CDR3 is 15 amino acids. The CDR3 loop is CASSWGLAGQETQYF. In DNA form, the CDR3 reads TGTGCCAGCAGCTGGGGACTAGCGGGACAAGAGACCCAGTACTTC.

This chain joins TRBV7-3 and TRBJ2-1, with 13 bases that match TRBD2. With 2 bases clipped from V and 9 bases from J, the junction kept 4 bases outside the gene matches. The CDR3 consists of 15 residues. The germline V gene has CDR1 SGHTA and CDR2 FQGTGA. The CDR3 nucleotides read TGTGCCAGCAGCTTAGGGACTAGCGGGACTGGTGAGCAGTTCTTC. As protein: CASSLGTSGTGEQFF. The variable domain in full, with the rest retrieved from reference TRBV7-3 and TRBJ2-1, is GAGVSQTPSNKVTEKGKYVELRCDPISGHTALYWYRQSLGQGPEFLIYFQGTGAADDSGLPNDRFFAVRPEGSVSTLKIQRTERGDSAVYLCASSLGTSGTGEQFFGPGTRLTVL.

The chain employs TRBV25-1 and TRBJ2-1; 7 bases line up with TRBD2. J lost 9 bases, V lost 2 bases, and 13 bases had no gene match. The CDR3 is 16 residues long. Per germline, CDR1 MGHDK and CDR2 SYGVNS. DNA for the CDR3: TGTGCCAGCAGTGAAACTTTACATCGGGTAGCGGGTGAGCAGTTCTTC. It is translated as CASSETLHRVAGEQFF.

The table lists this clone with a count of one. The chain employs TRBV28 and TRBJ1-2; 7 bases are shared with TRBD1. CDR1 and CDR2 from the germline V gene are MDHEN and SYDVKM. This CDR3 is built from 13 residues. With 3 bases clipped from V and 7 bases from J, the junction kept 5 bases outside the gene matches. CDR3 sequence: CASSLSGGVGYTF. CDR3 DNA sequence: TGTGCCAGCAGTTTGTCAGGGGGTGTTGGCTACACCTTC.

The gene calls are TRBV4-2 and TRBJ1-2; unclear D gene. This CDR3 is built from 15 residues. CDR1 LGHNA and CDR2 YNFKEQ come from the germline V gene. V was trimmed by 6 bases and J by 4 bases, leaving 18 bases between them. DNA for the CDR3: TGTGCCAGCAGACCTGAGGCGGGGAGCGGCTATGGCTACACCTTC. Protein sequence: CASRPEAGSGYGYTF.

The chain couples TRBV19 to TRBJ2-7; 14 nucleotides line up with TRBD2. V trimming: 5 bases; J trimming: 5 bases; junction bases outside the gene matches: 5. The CDR3 totals 15 residues. Germline V gene lookup returns CDR1 LNHDA and CDR2 SQIVND (reference sequence). CDR3 bases: TGTGCCAGTAGTCTCATGGGACTAGCGGGAGACGAGCAGTACTTC. Translation gives CASSLMGLAGDEQYF. Drawing the rest from reference TRBV19 and TRBJ2-7, the complete variable domain is DGGITQSPKYLFRKEGQNVTLSCEQNLNHDAMYWYRQDPGQGLRLIYYSQIVNDFQKGDIAEGYSVSREKKESFPLTVTSAQKNPTAFYLCASSLMGLAGDEQYFGPGTRLTVT.

This sequence joins TRBV25-1 and TRBJ1-2; TRBD1 might be the D (6 bases). The CDR3 spans 12 residues. Trimming left V 1 base short and J 7 bases short, with 7 bases between. Germline V gene lookup returns CDR1 MGHDK and CDR2 SYGVNS. The CDR3, as DNA: TGTGCCAGCAGTGAATCAGGGGTTGGCTACACCTTC. The encoded protein is CASSESGVGYTF.

This chain uses TRBV20-1 with TRBJ1-1; no definite D call. Germline CDR1 is DFQATT and CDR2 is SNEGSKA (reference sequence). V gave up 8 bases and J gave up 0 bases, with 7 bases separating them. CDR3 length equals 11 residues. CDR3 loop: CSISLNTEAFF. The CDR3 DNA is TGCAGTATCTCCCTGAACACTGAAGCTTTCTTT.

The sample holds one count of this clone. The gene calls are TRBV6-5 and TRBJ1-2, with 12 bases lining up with TRBD1. CDR1 and CDR2 (germline): MNHEY, SVGAGI. The V gene end was trimmed by 4 bases and the J gene end by 6 bases; junction bases not matched to a gene: 6. The length of the CDR3 is 15 residues. CDR3 sequence reads: CASSWGQGALDGYTF. The CDR3 DNA reads as TGTGCCAGCAGTTGGGGACAGGGGGCTTTGGATGGCTACACCTTC.

The chain joins TRBV28 to TRBJ2-1, with D hard to call. The germline V gene encodes CDR1 MDHEN and CDR2 SYDVKM. This CDR3 is 14 amino acids long. CDR3 nucleotides: TGTGCACATACGCCGCGGAGCTCCTACAATGAGCAGTTCTTC. Translated, it gives CAHTPRSSYNEQFF.

About this clone itself: This CDR3 is also generated by other DNA sequences in the sample. This chain joins TRBV6-5 and TRBJ1-2, with D tentatively TRBD1 (6 bases). V shed 4 bases and J shed 2 bases, with 8 bases lying between them. Germline values: CDR1 MNHEY, CDR2 SVGAGI. The CDR3 is made up of 13 amino acids. The CDR3 region is CASSLTGNYGYTF. The CDR3 nucleotides are TGTGCCAGCAGTTTAACAGGGAACTATGGCTACACCTTC.

V usage is TRBV19 and J usage is TRBJ2-1; 13 nucleotides line up with TRBD2. The V gene end was trimmed by 5 bases and the J gene end by 8 bases; junction bases not matched to a gene: 3. The CDR3 contains 14 residues. Germline V lookup: CDR1 LNHDA, CDR2 SQIVND (reference sequence). The CDR3 reads CASSGTSGIHEQFF. In DNA, the CDR3 is TGTGCCAGTAGTGGGACTAGCGGGATACATGAGCAGTTCTTC.

V and J are TRBV30 and TRBJ2-5; D not certain. The V end lost 2 bases, the J end lost 2 bases, and 6 bases lay between the germline ends. This CDR3 is 12 amino acids long. In germline, CDR1 is GTSNPN, CDR2 SVGIG (reference sequence). The CDR3 protein is CAWSFSQETQYF. In DNA form, the CDR3 reads TGTGCCTGGAGTTTTAGTCAAGAGACCCAGTACTTC.

The CDR3 nucleotides read TGTGCCAGCAGCTTAGGAGCCCCGGGAGGCTACGAGCAGTACTTC. Its protein is CASSLGAPGGYEQYF. This sequence joins TRBV7-9 and TRBJ2-7, with 7 bases lining up with TRBD2. The CDR3 has 15 residues. Unmatched junction bases numbered 6, after V lost 1 base and J lost 3 bases. Germline V gene lookup returns CDR1 SEHNR and CDR2 FQNEAQ (reference sequence).

The V call is TRBV13, the J call TRBJ1-4; D possibly corresponds to TRBD1 (5 bases). CDR1 PRHDT and CDR2 FYEKMQ come from the germline V gene (reference sequence). This CDR3 has 14 residues. V was pared by 2 bases and J by 6 bases, with 10 bases between. In nucleotides, the CDR3 is TGTGCCAGCAGCTTAAGGCAGGGTGATGAAAAACTGTTTTTT. Amino acid sequence: CASSLRQGDEKLFF.

The rearrangement uses TRBV6-5 and TRBJ2-7; the match to TRBD1 covers 7 bases. Unmatched junction bases numbered 9, after V lost 6 bases and J lost 4 bases. This CDR3 contains 14 residues. From germline, CDR1 is MNHEY and CDR2 SVGAGI. The CDR3 sequence: CASRTGTASYEQYF. Here the CDR3 DNA reads TGTGCCAGCAGAACCGGGACAGCTTCATACGAGCAGTACTTC.

The sample holds many counts of this clone. Here the CDR3 omits its conserved ending phenylalanine or tryptophan, so a read error is the likely source. The DNA is left out, because the CDR3 cannot be placed on it with certainty; the CDR3 is given as TCRdb lists it. The V gene is TRBV5-5, the J gene TRBJ1-2. Germline V gene data show CDR1 as SGHKS and CDR2 as YYEKEE (reference sequence). The CDR3 region is 11 residues in length, termini included. This CDR3 reads CASSFQGLDRL.